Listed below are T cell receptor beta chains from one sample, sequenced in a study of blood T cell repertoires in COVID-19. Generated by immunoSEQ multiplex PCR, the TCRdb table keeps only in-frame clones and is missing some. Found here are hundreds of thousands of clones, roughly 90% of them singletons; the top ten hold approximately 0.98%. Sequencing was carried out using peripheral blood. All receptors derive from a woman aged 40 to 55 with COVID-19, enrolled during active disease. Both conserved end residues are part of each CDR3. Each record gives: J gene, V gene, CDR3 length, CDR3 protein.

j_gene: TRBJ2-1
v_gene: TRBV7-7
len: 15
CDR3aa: CASSLALTRDNEQFF

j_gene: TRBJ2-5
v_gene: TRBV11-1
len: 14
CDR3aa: CASSRQFLQETQYF

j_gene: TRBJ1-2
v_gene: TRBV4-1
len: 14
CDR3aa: CASSPSGQNYGYTF

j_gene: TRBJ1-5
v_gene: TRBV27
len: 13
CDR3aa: CASSLRAGQPQHF

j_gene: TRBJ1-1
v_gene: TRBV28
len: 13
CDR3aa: CASIRTAATEAFF

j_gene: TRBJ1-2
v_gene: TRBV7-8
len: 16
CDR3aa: CASSLGLIGTTYGYTF

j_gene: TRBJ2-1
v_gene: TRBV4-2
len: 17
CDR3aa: CASSQDRSQGTRNEQFF

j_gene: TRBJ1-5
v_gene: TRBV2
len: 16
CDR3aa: CASSGGQFDSNQPQHF

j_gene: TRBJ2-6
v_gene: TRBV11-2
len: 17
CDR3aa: CASSLDQQMSGANVLTF

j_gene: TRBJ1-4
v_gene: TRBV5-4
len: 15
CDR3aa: CASSPGEGLDEKLFF

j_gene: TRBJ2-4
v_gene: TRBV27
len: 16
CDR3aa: CASSSQGPVTKNIQYF

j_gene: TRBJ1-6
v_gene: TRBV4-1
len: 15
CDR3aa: CASSRETGNRSPLHF

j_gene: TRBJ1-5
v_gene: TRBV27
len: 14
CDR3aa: CASSLSESVEPQHF